The 11 T cell receptor beta chains below all came from one sample that was sequenced in a study of blood T cells in healthy people across ages. For the second PCR, which ran for about 6 to 11 cycles, a sample-barcoded 5' primer and a J-beta primer mix were used. TCRdb processed the 5' RACE reads anew with MiXCR; each CDR3 protein has one entry. The sample has around 620,000 distinct CDR3 sequences, 27% seen once. What was sequenced was blood. The receptors originated from a woman in her seventies in good health.

In its sample, this clonotype was seen a few times. The chain recombines TRBV18 with TRBJ2-5; perhaps TRBD2 as D (6 bases). Matching the DNA end better, TRBJ2-1 makes the J call doubtful. CDR1 is KGHSH and CDR2 is LQKENI in the germline V gene. The CDR3 loop spans 14 amino acids. CDR3 sequence reads: CASSPLGGYNEQFF. The CDR3 DNA sequence: TGTGCCAGCTCACCACTGGGGGGCTACAATGAGCAGTTCTTC.

This clonotype occurred a few times. The V call is TRBV14, the J call TRBJ2-1; D gene ambiguous. The CDR3 loop spans 11 amino acids. Looked up from germline, CDR1 is SGHDN and CDR2 is FVKESK. V lost 4 bases and J lost 7, with 5 bases in between. The CDR3 sequence is CASSLWNEQFF. For the CDR3, the DNA is TGTGCCAGCAGCCTTTGGAATGAGCAGTTCTTC.

This chain connects TRBV20-1 to TRBJ2-6; the D is unclear. With 1 base removed from V and 8 bases from J, the gap between germline ends came to 6 bases. Germline-derived CDR1 and CDR2 are DFQATT and SNEGSKA (reference sequence). CDR3 length: 12 amino acids. Here the CDR3 reads CSARVSTNVLTF. CDR3 nucleotides: TGCAGTGCTAGAGTCAGTACCAACGTCCTGACTTTC.

This clonotype appeared many times. The chain carries TRBV12-3 or TRBV12-4 and TRBJ1-1; 7 bases line up with TRBD1. CDR3 length equals 14 residues. With 7 bases clipped from V and 1 base from J, the junction kept 6 bases outside the gene matches. This CDR3 is CASTFDRANTEAFF. DNA of the CDR3: TGTGCCAGCACGTTCGACAGGGCGAACACTGAAGCTTTCTTT.

The gene calls are TRBV5-1 and TRBJ2-3; the D gene is possibly TRBD2 (6 bases). The ends were cut back, 4 bases at V and 6 bases at J, with 21 bases in the middle. The CDR3 contains 16 residues. Germline V CDR1 and CDR2: SGHRS, YFSETQ. The CDR3 DNA reads TGCGCCAGCAGCATTTTCGCGGGGCCCGGGCGGGATACGCAGTATTTT. Amino acids: CASSIFAGPGRDTQYF. The full variable domain, its missing parts supplied by reference TRBV5-1 and TRBJ2-3, is KAGVTQTPRYLIKTRGQQVTLSCSPISGHRSVSWYQQTPGQGLQFLFEYFSETQRNKGNFPGRFSGRQFSNSRSEMNVSTLELGDSALYLCASSIFAGPGRDTQYFGPGTRLTVL.

This clonotype was picked up a small number of times. V gene TRBV29-1 combines with J gene TRBJ1-4; TRBD1 matches at 8 bases. Germline-derived CDR1 and CDR2 are SQVTM and ANQGSEA. The ends lost 1 base at V and 8 bases at J; junction bases unmatched: 9. The CDR3 is made up of 15 amino acids. In DNA, the CDR3 is TGCAGCGTTGAAGGCCCCGACAGGGGAGGGGAAAAACTGTTTTTT. Its protein is CSVEGPDRGGEKLFF.

The gene calls are TRBV2 and TRBJ2-5, with 11 nucleotides matching TRBD1. The CDR3 runs to 16 residues. V lost 7 bases and J lost 5; bases outside the gene matches: 12. Looked up from germline, CDR1 is SNHLY and CDR2 is FYNNEI. Written as DNA, the CDR3 is TGTGCCAGCAATCGGGACAGGGGGTCCTCCTACGAGACCCAGTACTTC. It codes for CASNRDRGSSYETQYF.

This chain joins TRBV20-1 and TRBJ2-5; D is perhaps TRBD1 or TRBD2 (5 bases each). The V gene's germline CDR1 is DFQATT and CDR2 SNEGSKA (reference sequence). The CDR3 runs 14 residues. Deletions cut 0 bases from V and 3 bases from J, with 11 bases between. Here the CDR3 reads CSARDEGRKETQYF. The CDR3 DNA is TGCAGTGCTAGAGATGAGGGGCGCAAAGAGACCCAGTACTTC.

Only a few counts were recorded for this clonotype. Relative to the germline gene, one junction end is altered; a read error may explain this. The chain recombines TRBV7-7 with TRBJ2-2; tentative D call: TRBD1 (5 bases). This CDR3 has 14 residues. Per germline, CDR1 SSHAT and CDR2 FNYEAQ (reference sequence). The CDR3 region has the DNA TGTGCTAGCAGCTTCGGATCAGGGACCGGGGAGCTGTTTTTT. Its translation: CASSFGSGTGELFF.

The table lists this clonotype with a few counts. The chain's CDR3 is CATSRVQGRGDGYTF. Written as DNA, the CDR3 is TGTGCCACCAGCAGAGTCCAGGGAAGAGGGGATGGCTACACCTTC. The chain joins TRBV15 to TRBJ1-2; the D gene is possibly TRBD1 (5 bases). The CDR3 totals 15 residues. Germline values: CDR1 LNHNV, CDR2 YYDKDF (reference sequence). Trimming took 1 base from V and 6 from J, leaving 15 bases between them.

The CDR3 nucleotides read TGTGCCAGCAGCTTTAACCCGGCTGAGACCCAGTACTTC. As protein: CASSFNPAETQYF. This chain uses TRBV11-2 with TRBJ2-5, with D unclear. Looked up from germline, CDR1 is SGHAT and CDR2 is FQNNGV. The CDR3 sequence is 13 residues long. The V end lost 3 bases, the J end lost 5 bases, and 10 bases lay between the germline ends. Looking up the rest from reference TRBV11-2 and TRBJ2-5 gives the full variable domain: EAGVAQSPRYKIIEKRQSVAFWCNPISGHATLYWYQQILGQGPKLLIQFQNNGVVDDSQLPKDRFSAERLKGVDSTLKIQPAKLEDSAVYLCASSFNPAETQYFGPGTRLLVL.